This TCR beta chain came from a study of shared clonotypes between healthy human individuals. CDR3 length: 15 amino acids. V lost 1 base, J lost 2 bases, and 3 bases stayed unmatched. Germline V gene data show CDR1 as SGHAT and CDR2 as FQNNGV. Both subsets, CD45RA+ naive and CD45RA-negative memory, were split from the CD4+ cells. Broader study findings: Lower generation probabilities were found for non-shared clonotypes than for those shared by all four donors. Richness estimates generally favored naive over memory subsets.

The sorted-subset replicate PCRs were given 200 ng DNA, which is tens of thousands of T cell genomes. Method: immunoSEQ multiplex PCR; TCRdb's copy keeps in-frame clones and lacks some. The sample yields over a million clones, 65% to 80% seen once. In the case of this clone: Its antigen remains unidentified.

The receptor was derived from a man younger than 35 in good health. The rearrangement links TRBV11-2 to TRBJ2-7; 9 nucleotides agree with TRBD1. Material: memory CD4+ T cells sorted from blood. Subset of the sample: CD45RA-negative fraction. The chain's CDR3 is CASSLGGTGPYEQYF. The CDR3 DNA follows: TGTGCCAGCAGCTTAGGGGGGACAGGGCCCTACGAGCAGTACTTC. Complete variable domain (other parts from reference TRBV11-2 and TRBJ2-7): EAGVAQSPRYKIIEKRQSVAFWCNPISGHATLYWYQQILGQGPKLLIQFQNNGVVDDSQLPKDRFSAERLKGVDSTLKIQPAKLEDSAVYLCASSLGGTGPYEQYFGPGTRLTVT.